The source of this T cell receptor (beta chain) is a study of CD8+ T cells in alopecia areata. Study at large: Those patients who were treated received oral tofacitinib, which was given at 5 to 10 mg twice daily for moderate-to-severe alopecia areata. Study-wide results and limits: The study also sequences resident alphabeta T cells of normal skin in scalp samples.

A remark on this clone: The antigen remains undetermined. Other nucleotide sequences in the sample specify the same CDR3.

Following RNA extraction, reverse transcription yielded cDNA that acted as the sequencing template. Assay: immunoSEQ multiplex PCR; the TCRdb copy retains only in-frame clones and omits some. The repertoire holds around 69,000 clones, with roughly 60% as singletons. The sequence was collected from a human donor with alopecia areata. The sample consisted of CD8+ T cells sorted from blood, taken at week 0.

The CDR3 DNA sequence: TGTGCCAGCAGCGGCGGGACTAGCGGCTCCTACGAGCAGTACTTC. This translates into CASSGGTSGSYEQYF. The rearrangement joins TRBV9 to TRBJ2-7, with TRBD2 matching over 11 bases. The CDR3 covers 15 residues. From germline, CDR1 is SGDLS and CDR2 YYNGEE. V dropped 3 bases and J dropped 0; count of bases not matched to a gene: 2.